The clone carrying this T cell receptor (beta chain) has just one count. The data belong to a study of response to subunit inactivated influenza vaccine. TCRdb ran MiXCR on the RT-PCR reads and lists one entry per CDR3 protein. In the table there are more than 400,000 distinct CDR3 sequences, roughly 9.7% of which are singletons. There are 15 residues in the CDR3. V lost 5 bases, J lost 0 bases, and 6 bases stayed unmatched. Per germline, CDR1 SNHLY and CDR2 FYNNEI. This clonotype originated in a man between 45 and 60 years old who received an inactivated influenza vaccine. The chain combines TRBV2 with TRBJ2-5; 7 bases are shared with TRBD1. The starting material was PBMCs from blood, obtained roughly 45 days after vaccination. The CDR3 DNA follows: TGTGCCAGCAGTACCAATGACAGGGACCAAGAGACCCAGTACTTC. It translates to CASSTNDRDQETQYF.